This T cell receptor (beta chain) was observed in a study of radiation and T cells in renal cell carcinoma (dated by TCRdb to 2018 to 2020). About the investigation overall: In total, some 50 samples, comprising approximately 26 tumors and some 27 peripheral blood samples, were subjected to TCR beta sequencing. The final blood draw was performed at 4 weeks after radiation, at the same time as nephrectomy. Across all 50 or so samples, several million unique CDR3 nucleotide sequences, encoding around 2.4 million unique CDR3 amino acid sequences, were identified. The research as a whole found: Tracking of blood repertoire dynamics stopped at approximately four weeks after treatment, with no follow-up past that point. An increase in top tumor clonotypes in blood was observed from baseline to 2 weeks post-radiation, followed by contraction by 4 weeks, which was taken to suggest transient expansion of tumor-resident clones. Effects of radiation dose or scheduling on the TCR repertoire could not be addressed with the single-armed trial design. Because pretreatment tumor biopsies were not available, the study could not determine whether clonotypes were already present within the tumor at baseline.

Following the manufacturer's recommendations, the immunoSEQ kit was used to generate TCR beta libraries from genomic DNA. Library preparation used a first multiplex PCR with proprietary primers, then a second PCR adding unique barcodes, with bead cleanups after each round. A kit-provided positive control reaction and a negative control reaction were included in every sample batch. The final libraries underwent checking on an Agilent 4200 TapeStation D1000 ScreenTape, volumetric pooling, and quantification by qPCR. Sequencing was performed on an Illumina NextSeq500 with a MidOutput 150-cycle cartridge, and 156 Read1 and 15 Index1 cycles were run with kit custom primers. The pooled library was loaded at approximately 0.96 pM, and about 19% PhiX control was spiked in. The paper's processing steps were these. Vendor-processed data were analyzed in R, with a clonotype defined as all T cells sharing the same CDR3 nucleotide sequence. For clone abundance analyses, frequencies were normalized to the 10,000 most abundant clones per sample. Public T cell clones, which averaged fewer than five per sample, were removed prior to analysis. Tumor-enriched clonotypes and baseline blood-enriched clonotypes were defined as those with an abundance difference of at least 32-fold between compartments. A beta-binomial differential abundance model was used to identify clonotypes that expanded or contracted between blood time points. Tumor-blood repertoire similarity was measured with the Baroni-Urbani and Buser coefficient, and group comparisons used two-tailed Wilcoxon tests in R. TCRdb obtained this table from immuneACCESS and retained in-frame rearrangements with V and J assigned. These tables miss some clones; where compared with another copy, unresolved V genes account for less than half of the shortfall, and the remainder is unexplained. V, J and clone size are taken as reported in that table, and D and trimming were inferred from the DNA itself. The sample records 120,000 to 150,000 clones, 80% to 90% of which are singletons. The ten largest clonotypes hold 17% of the sample.

There are 15 amino acids in the CDR3, from cysteine to phenylalanine inclusive. CDR3 DNA only is kept here, 45 bases in frame from base 1. The junction carries 9 bases between V and J, which are trimmed by 3 bases and 0 bases respectively. According to the germline V gene (reference sequence), CDR1 reads MNHNY and CDR2 reads SVGAGI. What this sample's time point label stands for: blood 4 weeks post-SBRT, at nephrectomy. The sample's treatment or condition, from its label and the paper: 15 Gy SBRT to primary tumor, nephrectomy 4 weeks later. The samples were drawn from a clinical trial, where primary renal cell carcinomas were treated with 15 Gy of stereotactic body radiation therapy and then removed by nephrectomy 4 weeks afterward. To track tumor-enriched clonotypes, serial peripheral blood was sampled from radiation-treated patients at baseline and at 2 weeks and 4 weeks after SBRT. Every patient had renal cell carcinoma of clear cell pathology. Genomic DNA for TCR sequencing was prepared using the QIAamp DNA Blood Mini Kit (Qiagen). The analyses included just those samples that passed every quality control check.

For this clone: Its recognized antigen is unknown. No base quality information exists; no much larger clone differs at one position.

Sequencing was performed on blood, taken from a patient whose treatment included radiotherapy and nephrectomy. This receptor was taken from a woman aged 50 to 65 with renal cell carcinoma. The chain uses TRBV6-6 and TRBJ1-3; too little of a D gene remains to name it. For the CDR3, the sequence is CASSYLASSGNTIYF. The base sequence is TGTGCCAGCAGTTATCTCGCGAGCTCTGGAAACACCATATATTTT.